The clone carrying this TCR beta chain was counted once. The data were obtained in a study of beta chain features in type 1 diabetes. TCRB transcripts that were expressed got sequenced, as all of the isolated RNA had been reverse transcribed. Clones were read by immunoSEQ multiplex PCR, and TCRdb kept only the in-frame ones, dropping some. Among about 240,000 clones listed, 27% were seen once. Only one heparinised blood draw was taken per donor, and its volume averaged approximately 0.11 L. This CDR3 has 15 residues. Trimming cost V 7 bases and J 3 bases, with 19 bases left between them. Germline V gene lookup returns CDR1 MNHNS and CDR2 SASEGT.

This TCR was recovered from a man aged 25 to 40 in good health. Sample: central memory CD4+ T cells from blood. V usage is TRBV6-1 and J usage is TRBJ2-7, with D perhaps TRBD2 (6 bases). The CDR3 loop is CASKLGSGGSYEQYF. For the CDR3, the DNA is TGTGCCAGCAAGTTGGGGTCCGGGGGAAGCTACGAGCAGTACTTC.